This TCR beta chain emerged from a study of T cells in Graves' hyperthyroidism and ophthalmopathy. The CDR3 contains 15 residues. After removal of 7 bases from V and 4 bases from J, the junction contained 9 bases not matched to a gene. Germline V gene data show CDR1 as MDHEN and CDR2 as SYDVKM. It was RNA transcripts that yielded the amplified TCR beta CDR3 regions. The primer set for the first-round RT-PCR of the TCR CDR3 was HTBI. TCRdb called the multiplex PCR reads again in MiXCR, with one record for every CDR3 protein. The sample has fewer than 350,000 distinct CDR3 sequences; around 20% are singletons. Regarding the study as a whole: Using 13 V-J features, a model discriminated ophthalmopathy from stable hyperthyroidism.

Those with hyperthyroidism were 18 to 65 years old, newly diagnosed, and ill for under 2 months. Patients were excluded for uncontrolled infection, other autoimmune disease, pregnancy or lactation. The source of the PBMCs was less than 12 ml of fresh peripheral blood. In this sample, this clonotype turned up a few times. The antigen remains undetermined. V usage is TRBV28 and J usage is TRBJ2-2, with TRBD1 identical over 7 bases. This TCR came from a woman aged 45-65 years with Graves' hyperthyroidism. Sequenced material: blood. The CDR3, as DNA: TGTGCCAGCAAATACACAGGGGTGCGCACCGGGGAGCTGTTTTTT. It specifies CASKYTGVRTGELFF. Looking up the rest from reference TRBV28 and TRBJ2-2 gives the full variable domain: DVKVTQSSRYLVKRTGEKVFLECVQDMDHENMFWYRQDPGLGLRLIYFSYDVKMKEKGDIPEGYSVSREKKERFSLILESASTNQTSMYLCASKYTGVRTGELFFGEGSRLTVL.